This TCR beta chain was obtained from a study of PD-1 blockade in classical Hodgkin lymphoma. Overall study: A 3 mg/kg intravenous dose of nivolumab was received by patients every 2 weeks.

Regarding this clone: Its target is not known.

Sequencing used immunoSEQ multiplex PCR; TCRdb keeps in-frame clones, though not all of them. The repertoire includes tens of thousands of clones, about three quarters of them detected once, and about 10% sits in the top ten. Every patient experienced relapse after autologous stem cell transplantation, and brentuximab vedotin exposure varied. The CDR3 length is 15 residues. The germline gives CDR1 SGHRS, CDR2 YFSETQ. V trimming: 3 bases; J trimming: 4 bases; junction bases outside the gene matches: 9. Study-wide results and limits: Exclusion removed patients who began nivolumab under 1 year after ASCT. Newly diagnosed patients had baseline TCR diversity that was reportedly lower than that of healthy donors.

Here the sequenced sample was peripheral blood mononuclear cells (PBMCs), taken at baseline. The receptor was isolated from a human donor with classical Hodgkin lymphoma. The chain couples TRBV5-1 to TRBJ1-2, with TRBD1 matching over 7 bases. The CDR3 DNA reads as TGCGCCAGCAGCTGGGTGACAGGGACGGGCTATGGCTACACCTTC. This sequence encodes CASSWVTGTGYGYTF.